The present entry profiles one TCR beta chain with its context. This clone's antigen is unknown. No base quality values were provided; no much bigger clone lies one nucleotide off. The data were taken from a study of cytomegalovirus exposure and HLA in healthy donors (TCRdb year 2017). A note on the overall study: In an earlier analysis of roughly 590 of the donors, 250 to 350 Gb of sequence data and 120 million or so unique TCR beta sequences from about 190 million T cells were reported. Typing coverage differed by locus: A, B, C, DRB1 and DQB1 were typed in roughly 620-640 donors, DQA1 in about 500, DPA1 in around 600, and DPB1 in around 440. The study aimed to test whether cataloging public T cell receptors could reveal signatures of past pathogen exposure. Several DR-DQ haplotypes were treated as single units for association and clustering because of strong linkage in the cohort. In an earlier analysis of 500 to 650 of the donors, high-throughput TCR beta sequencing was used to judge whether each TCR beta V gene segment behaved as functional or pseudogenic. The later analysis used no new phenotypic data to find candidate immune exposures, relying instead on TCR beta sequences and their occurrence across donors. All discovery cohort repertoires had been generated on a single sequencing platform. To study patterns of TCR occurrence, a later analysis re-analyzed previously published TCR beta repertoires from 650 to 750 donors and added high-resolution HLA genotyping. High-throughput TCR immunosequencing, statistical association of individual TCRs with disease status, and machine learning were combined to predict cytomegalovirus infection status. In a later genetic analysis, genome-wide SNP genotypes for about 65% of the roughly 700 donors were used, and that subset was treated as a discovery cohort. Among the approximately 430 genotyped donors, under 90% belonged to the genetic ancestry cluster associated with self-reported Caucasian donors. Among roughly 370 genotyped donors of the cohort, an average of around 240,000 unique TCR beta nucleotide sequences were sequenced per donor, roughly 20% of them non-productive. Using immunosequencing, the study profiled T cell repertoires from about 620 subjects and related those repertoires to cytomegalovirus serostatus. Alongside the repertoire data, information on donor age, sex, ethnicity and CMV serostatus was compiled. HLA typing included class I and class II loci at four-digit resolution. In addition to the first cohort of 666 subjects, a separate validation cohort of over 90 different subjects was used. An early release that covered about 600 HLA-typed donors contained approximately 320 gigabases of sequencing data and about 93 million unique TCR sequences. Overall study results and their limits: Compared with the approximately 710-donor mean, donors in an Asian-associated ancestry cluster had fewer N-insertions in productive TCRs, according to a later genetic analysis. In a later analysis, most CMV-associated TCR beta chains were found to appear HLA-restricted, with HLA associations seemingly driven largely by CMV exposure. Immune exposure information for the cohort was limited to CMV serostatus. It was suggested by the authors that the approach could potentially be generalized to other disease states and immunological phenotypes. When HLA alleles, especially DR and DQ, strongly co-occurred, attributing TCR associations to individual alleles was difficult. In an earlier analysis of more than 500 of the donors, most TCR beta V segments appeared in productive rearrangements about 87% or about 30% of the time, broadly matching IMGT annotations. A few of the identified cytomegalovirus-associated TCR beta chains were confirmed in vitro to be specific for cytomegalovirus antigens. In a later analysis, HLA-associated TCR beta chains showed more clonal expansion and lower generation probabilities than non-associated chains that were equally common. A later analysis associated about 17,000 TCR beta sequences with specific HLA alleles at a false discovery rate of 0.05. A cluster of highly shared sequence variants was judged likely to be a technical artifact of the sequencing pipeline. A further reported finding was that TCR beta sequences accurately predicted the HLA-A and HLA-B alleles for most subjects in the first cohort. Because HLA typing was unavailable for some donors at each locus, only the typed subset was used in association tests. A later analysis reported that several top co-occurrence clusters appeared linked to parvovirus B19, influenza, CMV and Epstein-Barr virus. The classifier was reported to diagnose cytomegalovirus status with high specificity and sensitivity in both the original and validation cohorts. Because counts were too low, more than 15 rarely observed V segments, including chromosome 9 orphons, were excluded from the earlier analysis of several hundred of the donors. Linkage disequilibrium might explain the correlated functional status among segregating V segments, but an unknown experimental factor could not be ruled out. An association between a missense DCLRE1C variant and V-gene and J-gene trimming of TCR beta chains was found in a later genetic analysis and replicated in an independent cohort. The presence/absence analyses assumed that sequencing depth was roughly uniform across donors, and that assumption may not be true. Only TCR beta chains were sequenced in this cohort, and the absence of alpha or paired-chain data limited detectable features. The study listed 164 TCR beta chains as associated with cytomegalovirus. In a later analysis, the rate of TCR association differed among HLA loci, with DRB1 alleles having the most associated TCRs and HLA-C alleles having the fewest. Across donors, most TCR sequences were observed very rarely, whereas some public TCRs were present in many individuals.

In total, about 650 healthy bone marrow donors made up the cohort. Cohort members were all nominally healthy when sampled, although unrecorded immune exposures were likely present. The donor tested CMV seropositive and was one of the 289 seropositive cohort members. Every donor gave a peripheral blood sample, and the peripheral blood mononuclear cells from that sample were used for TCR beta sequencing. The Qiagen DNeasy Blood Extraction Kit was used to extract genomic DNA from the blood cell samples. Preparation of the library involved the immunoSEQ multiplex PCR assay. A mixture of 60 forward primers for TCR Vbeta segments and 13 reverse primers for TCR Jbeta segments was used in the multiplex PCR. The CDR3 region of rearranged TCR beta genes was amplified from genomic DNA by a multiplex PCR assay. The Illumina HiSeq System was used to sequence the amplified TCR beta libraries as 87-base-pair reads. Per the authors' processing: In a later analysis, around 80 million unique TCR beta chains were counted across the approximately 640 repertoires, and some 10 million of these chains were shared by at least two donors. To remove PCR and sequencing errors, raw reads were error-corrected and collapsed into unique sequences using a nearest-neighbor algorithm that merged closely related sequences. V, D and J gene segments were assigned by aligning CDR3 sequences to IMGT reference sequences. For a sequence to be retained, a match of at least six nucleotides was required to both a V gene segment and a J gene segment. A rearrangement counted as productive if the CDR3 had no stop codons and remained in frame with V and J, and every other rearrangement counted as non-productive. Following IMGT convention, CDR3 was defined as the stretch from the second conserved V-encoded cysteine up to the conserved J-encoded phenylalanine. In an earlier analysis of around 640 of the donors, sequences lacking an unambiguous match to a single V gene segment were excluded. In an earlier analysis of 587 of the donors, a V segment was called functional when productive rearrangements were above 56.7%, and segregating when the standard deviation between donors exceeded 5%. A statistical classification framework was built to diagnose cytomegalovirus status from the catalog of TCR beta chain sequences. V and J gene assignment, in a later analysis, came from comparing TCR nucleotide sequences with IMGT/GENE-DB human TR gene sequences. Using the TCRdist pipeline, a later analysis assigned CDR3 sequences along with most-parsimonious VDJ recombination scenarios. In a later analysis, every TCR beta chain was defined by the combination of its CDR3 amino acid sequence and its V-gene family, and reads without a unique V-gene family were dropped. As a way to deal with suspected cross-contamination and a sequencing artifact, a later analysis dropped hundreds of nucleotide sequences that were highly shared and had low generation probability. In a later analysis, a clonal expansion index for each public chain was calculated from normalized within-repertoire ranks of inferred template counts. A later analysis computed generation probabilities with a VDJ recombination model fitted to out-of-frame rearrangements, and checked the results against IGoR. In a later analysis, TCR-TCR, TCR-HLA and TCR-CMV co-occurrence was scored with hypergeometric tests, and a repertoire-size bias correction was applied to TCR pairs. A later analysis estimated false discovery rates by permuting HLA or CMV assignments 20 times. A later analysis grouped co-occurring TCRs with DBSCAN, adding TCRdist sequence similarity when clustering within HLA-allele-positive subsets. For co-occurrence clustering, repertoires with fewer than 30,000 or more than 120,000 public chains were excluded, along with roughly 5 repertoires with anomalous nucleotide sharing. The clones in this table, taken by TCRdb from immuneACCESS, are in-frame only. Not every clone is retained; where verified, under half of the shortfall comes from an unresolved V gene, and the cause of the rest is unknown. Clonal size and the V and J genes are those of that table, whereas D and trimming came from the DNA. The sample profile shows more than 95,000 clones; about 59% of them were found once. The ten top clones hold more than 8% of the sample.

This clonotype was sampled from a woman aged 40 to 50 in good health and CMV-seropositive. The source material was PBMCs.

The CDR3 protein is CASIRNFENTEAFF. The nucleotide sequence is TGTGCCAGCATCAGAAATTTTGAGAACACTGAAGCTTTCTTT. The sequence links TRBV28 to TRBJ1-1; the D gene is unclear. The CDR3, from cysteine to phenylalanine, totals 14 residues. Only CDR3 DNA remains: 42 bases, in frame from the first base. From the germline V gene, CDR1 is MDHEN and CDR2 is SYDVKM. V and J lose 7 bases and 1 base, and a span of 13 bases separates them.